This TCR beta chain came from a study of OX40 agonist ivuxolimab in advanced cancers. Overall study: Ivuxolimab, which is an agonistic anti-OX40 (CD134) antibody, was administered to the patients.

The data were produced by immunoSEQ multiplex PCR, yet TCRdb's version contains in-frame clones alone and is incomplete. The sample comprises approximately 82,000 clones, about nine tenths of which are singletons, and around 4.3% rests with the top ten. This sequence originates from an adult with an advanced solid tumor such as melanoma, head and neck, liver or kidney cancer. This specimen was CD4+ or CD8+ T cells sorted from blood, taken in a trial of the OX40 agonist ivuxolimab.

This chain's CDR3 is CASRSGAGLYF. The CDR3 DNA sequence: TGCGCCAGCCGTTCAGGGGCAGGATTATATTTT. This chain links TRBV10-2 with TRBJ1-3, with D perhaps TRBD1 (6 bases). CDR3 size: 11 residues. Germline V gene lookup returns CDR1 WSHSY and CDR2 SAAADI. V lost 8 bases, J lost 14 bases, and 16 bases lay in between.